Sequencing of this TCR beta chain was carried out in a study of cytomegalovirus exposure and HLA in healthy donors. Overall study results and limits: Later work showed greater clonal expansion in HLA-associated TCR beta chains than in equally common others.

Regarding this clone: What it binds is not known.

It was with 60 Vbeta and 13 Jbeta primers that the PCR ran. In the source study's methods: As a later analysis found, there were 70 million to 90 million unique TCR beta chains, of which some 10 million were shared. Data came from immunoSEQ multiplex PCR; TCRdb stores just in-frame clones and leaves some out. V and J calls and clone size are those listed in that table; D and trimming were worked out from the DNA. Of roughly 160,000 clones in the sample, approximately 80% are singletons; the top ten hold around 7.7%. The CDR3 runs 16 residues. Germline values: CDR1 SGDLS, CDR2 YYNGEE. The V segment lost 4 bases and the J segment 2 bases; nucleotides outside the gene matches: 10.

This chain links TRBV9 with TRBJ2-7; TRBD1 matches 9 bases. The clonotype was recovered from a woman younger than 45 in good health and CMV-seropositive. Sequenced sample: PBMCs. CDR3 in DNA: TGTGCCAGCAGCCCAAGTGAGGGACAGGGAACCTACGAGCAGTACTTC. Its protein is CASSPSEGQGTYEQYF.